The clone carrying this T cell receptor (beta chain) has only a few counts. This entry comes from a study of blood T cell repertoires in COVID-19. Unmatched junction bases numbered 14, after V lost 5 bases and J lost 7 bases. The CDR3 loop spans 16 amino acids. Germline CDR1 is SGHVS and CDR2 is FNYEAQ. Measured with immunoSEQ multiplex PCR; TCRdb has only the in-frame clones, and not every one. This table holds roughly 260,000 clones, less than 90% found once. The sequenced sample consisted of peripheral blood. V gene TRBV7-6 combines with J gene TRBJ1-2; TRBD1 agrees at 9 bases. This receptor was identified in a man aged 60 to 75 who had recovered from COVID-19. The DNA for the CDR3 is TGTGCCAGCAGCCAAACAGCTACAGGGGGCATAGGTGGCTACACCTTC. This sequence encodes CASSQTATGGIGGYTF.